This TCR beta chain was profiled in a study of CD8 T cells in ankylosing spondylitis. TCRdb recomputed calls from the 5' RACE reads with MiXCR, one row per CDR3 protein. The table has 150,000 to 200,000 distinct CDR3 sequences, roughly 18% seen once; the top ten hold approximately 4%. The CDR3 totals 17 residues. The V and J ends lost 3 bases and 5 bases, in that order; junction bases with no gene match: 8. The germline CDR1 and CDR2 sequences are LGHNT and FRNRAP. This chain uses TRBV12-5 with TRBJ2-1, with 12 bases lining up with TRBD2. This sequence was found in a male donor aged 10 to 35 with ankylosing spondylitis or in good health (not recorded which). Material for sequencing was blood, either unsorted or a sorted T cell fraction (not recorded which). CDR3 protein: CASGFSGLAGFHNEQFF. As DNA, the CDR3 is TGTGCTAGTGGTTTCTCAGGACTAGCGGGATTCCACAATGAGCAGTTCTTC.